This paragraph reports one T cell receptor (beta chain). The entry originates in a study of T-cell reconstitution after alpha-beta-depleted transplantation in children. Researchers prepared the TCRbeta library using unique molecular identifiers, the study reports. In TCRdb, the PCR reads were re-called with MiXCR into one record per CDR3 protein. The table includes over 85,000 distinct CDR3 sequences, about a tenth detected once. Germline-derived CDR1 and CDR2 are SGHAT and FQNNGV. The V gene end was trimmed by 2 bases and the J gene end by 3 bases; junction bases not matched to a gene: 9. The CDR3 runs to 17 residues.

V and J are TRBV11-2 and TRBJ2-7, with 11 bases matching TRBD2. The sequence was obtained from a human donor who donated a stem cell graft to a child with acute lymphoblastic leukemia. Source: PBMCs from the stem cell graft donor, taken from the stem cell graft. DNA for the CDR3: TGTGCCAGCAGCTTACCTCCGGGACTAGCGGAGAGCTACGAGCAGTACTTC. Translating gives CASSLPPGLAESYEQYF.